This record covers a single T cell receptor (beta chain). This CDR3 spans 15 amino acids. J gave up 7 bases and V 3 bases, and 8 bases lay outside the gene matches. Germline V lookup: CDR1 PRHDT, CDR2 FYEKMQ (reference sequence). The data are from a study of blood T cell repertoires in COVID-19. Study as a whole: Samples of COVID-19 (acute and convalescent) were obtained from the United States, Italy and Spain. In each case, the material was cDNA or gDNA derived from T cells, B-cell-depleted T cells, or PBMCs.

As originally analysed: Researchers report that nucleated cell counts were estimated from reference gene primer amplification. Profiling relied on immunoSEQ multiplex PCR, and the TCRdb table lists in-frame clones only, not all of them. Clone size and V and J calls were adopted from that table, with D and trimming inferred from the DNA. The sample records about 89,000 clones, approximately 80% being singletons. The clonotype originates from an elderly woman with acute or convalescent COVID-19. The V and J genes are TRBV13 and TRBJ1-2; TRBD1 matches at 10 bases. Sequencing was carried out using peripheral blood. CDR3 protein: CASSLGRQGALGYTF. In nucleotides, the CDR3 is TGTGCCAGCAGCTTGGGTCGACAGGGGGCGCTTGGCTACACCTTC.